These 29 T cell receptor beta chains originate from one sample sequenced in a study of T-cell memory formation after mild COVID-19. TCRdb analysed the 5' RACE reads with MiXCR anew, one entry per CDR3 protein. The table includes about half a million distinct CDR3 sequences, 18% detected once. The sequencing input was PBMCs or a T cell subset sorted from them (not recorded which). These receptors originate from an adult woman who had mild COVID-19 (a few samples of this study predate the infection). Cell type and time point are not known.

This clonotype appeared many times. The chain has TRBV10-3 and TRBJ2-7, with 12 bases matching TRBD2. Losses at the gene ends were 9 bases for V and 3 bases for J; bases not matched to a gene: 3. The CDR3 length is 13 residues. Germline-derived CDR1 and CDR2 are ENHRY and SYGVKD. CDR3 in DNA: TGTGCCATGACTAGCGGGGGCATCTACGAGCAGTACTTC. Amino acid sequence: CAMTSGGIYEQYF.

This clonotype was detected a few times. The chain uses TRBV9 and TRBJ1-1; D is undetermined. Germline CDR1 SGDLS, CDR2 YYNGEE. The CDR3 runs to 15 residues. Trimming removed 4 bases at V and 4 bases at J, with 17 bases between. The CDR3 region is CASSSGPGESTEAFF. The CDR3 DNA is TGTGCCAGCAGCTCTGGGCCCGGGGAGAGCACTGAAGCTTTCTTT.

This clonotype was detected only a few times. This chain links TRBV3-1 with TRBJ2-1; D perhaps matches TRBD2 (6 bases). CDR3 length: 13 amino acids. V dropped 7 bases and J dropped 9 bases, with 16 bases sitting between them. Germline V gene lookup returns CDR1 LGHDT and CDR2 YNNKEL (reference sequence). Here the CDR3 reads CASTHGTGGEQFF. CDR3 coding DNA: TGTGCCAGCACACATGGGACTGGGGGTGAGCAGTTCTTC.

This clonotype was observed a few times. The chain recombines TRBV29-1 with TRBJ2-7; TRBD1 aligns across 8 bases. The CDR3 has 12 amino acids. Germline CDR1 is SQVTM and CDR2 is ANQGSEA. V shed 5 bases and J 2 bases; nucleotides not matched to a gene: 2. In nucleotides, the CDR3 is TGCAGCGTTCGACAGGGGACCTACGAGCAGTACTTC. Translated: CSVRQGTYEQYF.

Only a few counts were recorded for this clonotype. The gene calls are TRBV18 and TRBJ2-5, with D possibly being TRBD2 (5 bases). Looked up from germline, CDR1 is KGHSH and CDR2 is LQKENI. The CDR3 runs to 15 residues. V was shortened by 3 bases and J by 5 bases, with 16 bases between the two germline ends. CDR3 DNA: TGTGCCAGCTCACCTCTAGCTGTCCAGGACGAGACCCAGTACTTC. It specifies CASSPLAVQDETQYF.

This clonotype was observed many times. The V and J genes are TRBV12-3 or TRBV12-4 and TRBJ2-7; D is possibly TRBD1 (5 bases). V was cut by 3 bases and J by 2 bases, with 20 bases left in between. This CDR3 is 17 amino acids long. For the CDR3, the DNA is TGTGCCAGCAGTTTTTCTGCATTCAAGGGGAAAACCTACGAGCAGTACTTC. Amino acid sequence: CASSFSAFKGKTYEQYF.

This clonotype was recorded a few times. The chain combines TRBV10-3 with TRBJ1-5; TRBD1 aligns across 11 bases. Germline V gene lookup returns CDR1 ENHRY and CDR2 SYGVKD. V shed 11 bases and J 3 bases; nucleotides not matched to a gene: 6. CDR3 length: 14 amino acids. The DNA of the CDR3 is TGTGCCGCCCGGGACAGGGGGACCAATCAGCCCCAGCATTTT. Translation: CAARDRGTNQPQHF.

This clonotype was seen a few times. In DNA, the CDR3 is TGCGCCAGCAGCCACGCTAGCGGTGGGACAAACCCGAACACTGAAGCTTTCTTT. It encodes CASSHASGGTNPNTEAFF. J is TRBJ1-1 and V is TRBV5-1, with D possibly TRBD1 on 6 matching bases. Trimming took off 4 bases at V and 1 base at J, with 23 bases between the two ends. CDR1 SGHRS and CDR2 YFSETQ come from the germline V gene. The CDR3 runs to 18 residues.

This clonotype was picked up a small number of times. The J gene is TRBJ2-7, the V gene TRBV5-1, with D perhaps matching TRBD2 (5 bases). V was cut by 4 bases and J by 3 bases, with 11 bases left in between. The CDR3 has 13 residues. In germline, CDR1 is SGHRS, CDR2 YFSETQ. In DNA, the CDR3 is TGCGCCAGCAGCCCTGACTATCACTACGAGCAGTACTTC. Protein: CASSPDYHYEQYF.

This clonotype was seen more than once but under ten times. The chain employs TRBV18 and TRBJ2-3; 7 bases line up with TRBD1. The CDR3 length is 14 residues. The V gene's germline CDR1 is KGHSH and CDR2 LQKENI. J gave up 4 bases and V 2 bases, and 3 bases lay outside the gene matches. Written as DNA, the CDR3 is TGTGCCAGCTCACCAACAGGGGTGGCAGATACGCAGTATTTT. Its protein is CASSPTGVADTQYF. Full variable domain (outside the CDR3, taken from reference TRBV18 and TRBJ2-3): NAGVMQNPRHLVRRRGQEARLRCSPMKGHSHVYWYRQLPEEGLKFMVYLQKENIIDESGMPKERFSAEFPKEGPSILRIQQVVRGDSAAYFCASSPTGVADTQYFGPGTRLTVL.

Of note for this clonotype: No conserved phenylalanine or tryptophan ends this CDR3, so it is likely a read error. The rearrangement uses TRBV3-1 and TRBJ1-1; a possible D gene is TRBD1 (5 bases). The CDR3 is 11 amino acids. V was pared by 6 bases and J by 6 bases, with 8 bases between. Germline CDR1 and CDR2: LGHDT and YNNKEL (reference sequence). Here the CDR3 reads CASRGGSEAFY. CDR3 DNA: TGTGCCAGCAGGGGGGGATCTGAAGCTTTCTAT.

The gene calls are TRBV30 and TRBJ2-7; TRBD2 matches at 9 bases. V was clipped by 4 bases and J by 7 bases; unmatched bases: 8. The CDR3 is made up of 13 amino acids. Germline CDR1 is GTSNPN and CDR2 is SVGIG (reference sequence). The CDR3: CAWKGLALREQYF. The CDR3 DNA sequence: TGTGCCTGGAAGGGACTAGCACTACGAGAGCAGTACTTC.

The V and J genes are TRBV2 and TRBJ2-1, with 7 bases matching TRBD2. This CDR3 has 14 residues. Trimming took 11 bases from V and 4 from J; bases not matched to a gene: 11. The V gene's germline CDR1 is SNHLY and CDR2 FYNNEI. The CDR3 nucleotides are TGTGCCGGATCGCCTTGGGGAGGGTACAATGAGCAGTTCTTC. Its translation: CAGSPWGGYNEQFF. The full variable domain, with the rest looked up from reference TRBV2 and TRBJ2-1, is EPEVTQTPSHQVTQMGQEVILRCVPISNHLYFYWYRQILGQKVEFLVSFYNNEISEKSEIFDDQFSVERPDGSNFTLKIRSTKLEDSAMYFCAGSPWGGYNEQFFGPGTRLTVL.

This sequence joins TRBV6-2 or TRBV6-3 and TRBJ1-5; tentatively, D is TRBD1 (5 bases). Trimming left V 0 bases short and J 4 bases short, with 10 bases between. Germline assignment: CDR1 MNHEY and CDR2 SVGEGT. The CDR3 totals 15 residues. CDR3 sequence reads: CASSYSPGANQPQHF. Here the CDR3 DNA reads TGTGCCAGCAGTTACTCACCTGGGGCTAATCAGCCCCAGCATTTT.

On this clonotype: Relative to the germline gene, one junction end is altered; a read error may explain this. CDR3 coding DNA: TGTGCCAGCAGCTTAGAACCACCGGATATGCAGTATTTT. Translated, it gives CASSLEPPDMQYF. The chain couples TRBV11-1 to TRBJ2-3, with D unresolved. CDR1 and CDR2 (germline): SGHAT, FQDESV (reference sequence). The CDR3 length is 13 residues.

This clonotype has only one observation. CDR3 region: CASSPDGQRTYEQYF. CDR3 DNA sequence: TGTGCCAGCAGCCCGGATGGGCAGAGGACCTACGAGCAGTACTTC. This chain joins TRBV11-3 and TRBJ2-7; D gene ambiguous. The V gene's germline CDR1 is SGHNT and CDR2 YENEEA. Trimming removed 5 bases from V and 2 bases from J, with 16 bases in between. This CDR3 is built from 15 residues.

CDR3 nucleotides: TGTGCCAGTAGTATGGAGAGCGACACTGAAGCTTTCTTT. Its protein product is CASSMESDTEAFF. The V gene is TRBV19, the J gene TRBJ1-1; D gene uncertain. Trimming pared 3 bases from V and 3 bases from J, leaving 8 bases between. The CDR3 runs 13 residues. CDR1 is LNHDA and CDR2 is SQIVND in the germline V gene (reference sequence).

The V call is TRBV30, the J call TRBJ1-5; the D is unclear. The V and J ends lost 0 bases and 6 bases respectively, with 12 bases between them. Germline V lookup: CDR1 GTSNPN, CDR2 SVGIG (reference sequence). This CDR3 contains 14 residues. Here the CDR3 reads CAWSVPSRRQPQHF. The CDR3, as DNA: TGTGCCTGGAGTGTCCCCAGCAGGCGTCAGCCCCAGCATTTT. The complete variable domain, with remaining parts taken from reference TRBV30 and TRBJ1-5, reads SQTIHQWPATLVQPVGSPLSLECTVEGTSNPNLYWYRQAAGRGLQLLFYSVGIGQISSEVPQNLSASRPQDRQFILSSKKLLLSDSGFYLCAWSVPSRRQPQHFGDGTRLSIL.

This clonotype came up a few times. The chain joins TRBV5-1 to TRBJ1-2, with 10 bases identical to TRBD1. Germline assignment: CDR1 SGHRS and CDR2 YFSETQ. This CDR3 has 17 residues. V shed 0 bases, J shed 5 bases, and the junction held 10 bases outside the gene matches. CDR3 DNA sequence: TGCGCCAGCAGCTTGGCGGGACAGGGGATAGGAGAATATGGCTACACCTTC. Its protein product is CASSLAGQGIGEYGYTF.

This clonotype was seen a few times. The CDR3 bases are TGTGCCAGCACCTCAGACCGGTTCTCTGGAAACACCATATATTTT. This translates into CASTSDRFSGNTIYF. The rearrangement joins TRBV7-8 to TRBJ1-3; no clear D gene. CDR3 size: 15 residues. In germline, CDR1 is SGHVS, CDR2 FQNEAQ. Trimming took off 7 bases at V and 0 bases at J, with 13 bases between the two ends.

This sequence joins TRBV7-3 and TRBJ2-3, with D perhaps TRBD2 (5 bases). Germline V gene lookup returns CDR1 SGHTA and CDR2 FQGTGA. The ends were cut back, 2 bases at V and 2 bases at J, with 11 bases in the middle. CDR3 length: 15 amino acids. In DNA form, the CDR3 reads TGTGCCAGCAGCTTATTTCCGCGGGCCACAGATACGCAGTATTTT. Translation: CASSLFPRATDTQYF.

The CDR3 nucleotides are TGCGCCAGCAGCTTGGAAGGGCGGAGCTCCTATAATTCACCCCTCCACTTT. This encodes CASSLEGRSSYNSPLHF. The chain employs TRBV5-1 and TRBJ1-6; no clear D gene. Trimming shortened V by 0 bases and J by 0 bases, and 10 bases separated the two germline ends. The CDR3 totals 17 residues. The germline V gene encodes CDR1 SGHRS and CDR2 YFSETQ.

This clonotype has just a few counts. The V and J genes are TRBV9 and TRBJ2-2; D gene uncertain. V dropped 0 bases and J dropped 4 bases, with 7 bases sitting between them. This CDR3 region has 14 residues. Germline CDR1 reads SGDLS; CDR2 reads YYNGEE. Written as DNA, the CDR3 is TGTGCCAGCAGCGTAGGGTCACCCACCGGGGAGCTGTTTTTT. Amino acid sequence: CASSVGSPTGELFF.

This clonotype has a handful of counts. The CDR3 is CASRPGHSNYEQYF. Written as DNA, the CDR3 is TGTGCCAGCAGGCCCGGACACTCTAACTACGAGCAGTACTTC. V is TRBV12-3 or TRBV12-4 and J is TRBJ2-7; TRBD1 is a possible D gene (5 bases). The CDR3 is 14 amino acids. Trimming removed 6 bases at V and 3 bases at J, with 15 bases between.

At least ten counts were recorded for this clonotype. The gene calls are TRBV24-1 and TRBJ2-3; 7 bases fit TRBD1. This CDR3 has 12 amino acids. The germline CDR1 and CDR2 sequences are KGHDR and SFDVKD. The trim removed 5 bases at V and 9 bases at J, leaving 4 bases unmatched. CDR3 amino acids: CATSVVGGTQYF. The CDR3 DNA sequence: TGTGCCACCAGTGTAGTAGGGGGCACGCAGTATTTT.

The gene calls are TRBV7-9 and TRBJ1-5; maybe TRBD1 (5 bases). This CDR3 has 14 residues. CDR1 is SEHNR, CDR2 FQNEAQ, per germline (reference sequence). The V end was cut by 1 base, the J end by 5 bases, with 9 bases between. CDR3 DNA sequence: TGTGCCAGCAGCTTAGAGGGACGGTATCAGCCCCAGCATTTT. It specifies CASSLEGRYQPQHF.

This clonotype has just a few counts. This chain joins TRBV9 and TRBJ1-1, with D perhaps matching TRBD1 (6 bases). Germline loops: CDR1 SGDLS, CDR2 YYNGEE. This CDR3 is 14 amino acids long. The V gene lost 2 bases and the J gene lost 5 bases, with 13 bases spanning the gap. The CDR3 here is CASSVLQGGTEAFF. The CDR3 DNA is TGTGCCAGCAGCGTCTTACAGGGAGGAACTGAAGCTTTCTTT.

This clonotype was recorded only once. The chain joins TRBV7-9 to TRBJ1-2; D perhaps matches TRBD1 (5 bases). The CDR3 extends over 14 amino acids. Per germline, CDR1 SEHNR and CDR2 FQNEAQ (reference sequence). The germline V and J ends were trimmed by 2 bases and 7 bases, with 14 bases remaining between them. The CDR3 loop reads CASSLSGAGSGYTF. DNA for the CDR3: TGTGCCAGCAGCTTAAGTGGGGCGGGAAGTGGCTACACCTTC. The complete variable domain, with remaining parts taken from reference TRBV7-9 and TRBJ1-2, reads DTGVSQNPRHKITKRGQNVTFRCDPISEHNRLYWYRQTLGQGPEFLTYFQNEAQLEKSRLLSDRFSAERPKGSFSTLEIQRTEQGDSAMYLCASSLSGAGSGYTFGSGTRLTVV.

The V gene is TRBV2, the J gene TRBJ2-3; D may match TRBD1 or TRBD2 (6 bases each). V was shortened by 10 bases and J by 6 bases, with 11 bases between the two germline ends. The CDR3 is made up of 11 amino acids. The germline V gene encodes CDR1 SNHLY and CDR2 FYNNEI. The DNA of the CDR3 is TGTGCCATCCACGGGGGCGATACGCAGTATTTT. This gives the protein CAIHGGDTQYF.